A single sample is the source of the 21 T cell receptor beta chains below, sequenced in a study of blood T cell repertoires in COVID-19. Using immunoSEQ multiplex PCR, the repertoire was profiled, and TCRdb retains in-frame clones only, with some absent. The data hold under 250,000 clones, with about 83% observed a single time. Sequenced sample: peripheral blood. These receptors were collected from a woman aged 45-59 years with active or convalescent COVID-19.

J is TRBJ2-1 and V is TRBV24-1; a weak D match, TRBD1 (6 bases). Germline CDR1 reads KGHDR; CDR2 reads SFDVKD. This CDR3 has 15 amino acids. V lost 7 bases and J 9 bases, leaving 21 bases between the germline ends. CDR3 region: CATRGAEGQSGEQFF. The CDR3 nucleotides read TGTGCCACCAGAGGGGCTGAGGGACAATCCGGTGAGCAGTTCTTC.

The CDR3 reads CATSDLPATGDDGELFF. The CDR3 DNA is TGTGCCACCAGTGATTTGCCCGCGACAGGGGATGACGGGGAGCTGTTTTTT. J is TRBJ2-2 and V is TRBV24-1, with 8 bases that match TRBD1. V dropped 0 bases and J dropped 7; count of bases not matched to a gene: 9. In germline, CDR1 is KGHDR, CDR2 SFDVKD. The CDR3 runs to 17 residues.

V usage is TRBV7-3 and J usage is TRBJ2-3, with D perhaps TRBD2 (6 bases). Trimming cost V 5 bases and J 0 bases, with 12 bases left between them. The CDR3 extends over 15 amino acids. Germline values: CDR1 SGHTA, CDR2 FQGTGA. CDR3 protein: CASSPRGTSTDTQYF. The CDR3 bases are TGTGCCAGCAGCCCCCGCGGGACTAGCACAGATACGCAGTATTTT.

The rearrangement joins TRBV24-1 to TRBJ2-5; 10 bases agree with TRBD1. Germline-derived CDR1 and CDR2 are KGHDR and SFDVKD. The CDR3 totals 14 residues. V lost 4 bases to trimming and J lost 5 bases; unmatched junction nucleotides: 3. The CDR3 here is CATSETGGKETQYF. CDR3 coding DNA: TGTGCCACCAGTGAGACAGGGGGCAAGGAGACCCAGTACTTC.

CDR3 coding DNA: TGTGCCAGCAGTATTAACCAAGAGACCCAGTACTTC. It encodes CASSINQETQYF. The V gene is TRBV2, the J gene TRBJ2-5; unclear D gene. The V end was cut by 5 bases, the J end by 0 bases, with 4 bases between. Per the germline V gene, CDR1 is SNHLY and CDR2 is FYNNEI. The CDR3 extends over 12 amino acids.

The genes are TRBV28 and TRBJ1-1; D might be TRBD1 (6 bases). V was cut by 11 bases and J by 4 bases, with 14 bases left in between. Looked up from germline, CDR1 is MDHEN and CDR2 is SYDVKM. The CDR3 length is 12 residues. The CDR3 protein is CAGARGGTEAFF. CDR3 DNA: TGTGCCGGCGCCAGGGGCGGCACTGAAGCTTTCTTT.

This clone is a singleton in its sample. The gene calls are TRBV6-1 and TRBJ2-3, with D possibly TRBD1 on 6 matching bases. V was trimmed by 2 bases and J by 2 bases, leaving 11 bases between them. Germline CDR1 and CDR2: MNHNS and SASEGT. The CDR3 extends over 15 amino acids. The CDR3 nucleotides read TGTGCCAGCAGTGAAAGGCCAGGGGCCACAGATACGCAGTATTTT. Its protein is CASSERPGATDTQYF.

The chain has TRBV6-5 and TRBJ2-7, with 9 bases aligning to TRBD2. In germline, CDR1 is MNHEY, CDR2 SVGAGI. The V segment lost 0 bases and the J segment 0 bases; nucleotides outside the gene matches: 0. The CDR3 covers 15 residues. The CDR3 nucleotides read TGTGCCAGCAGTTACTCTAGCGGGGGCTCCTACGAGCAGTACTTC. Encoded protein: CASSYSSGGSYEQYF.

This rearrangement joins TRBV20-1 to TRBJ1-2; D gene unclear. The CDR3 has 14 residues. Per germline, CDR1 DFQATT and CDR2 SNEGSKA (reference sequence). Trimming cost V 3 bases and J 4 bases, with 15 bases left between them. The CDR3 sequence is CSASGYGGLYGYTF. The CDR3 DNA follows: TGCAGTGCTAGTGGATATGGAGGCCTCTATGGCTACACCTTC.

The CDR3 DNA reads TGTGCCAGCAGCTCGCCCCCCGGGACTAGCGGCCCCCGAGAGACCCAGTACTTC. This gives the protein CASSSPPGTSGPRETQYF. The chain combines TRBV7-6 with TRBJ2-5; 11 bases match TRBD2. The junction had 14 bases not matched to a gene; V was cut back by 4 bases and J by 4 bases. Germline V gives CDR1 SGHVS, CDR2 FNYEAQ. The CDR3 has 18 amino acids.

The rearrangement links TRBV4-1 to TRBJ2-2; tentatively, D is TRBD1 (5 bases). V gave up 0 bases and J gave up 4 bases, with 6 bases separating them. CDR3 length: 14 amino acids. Germline CDR1 is MGHRA and CDR2 is YSYEKL. CDR3 sequence (DNA): TGCGCCAGCAGCCAAGAAACAGGCACCGGGGAGCTGTTTTTT. Its protein is CASSQETGTGELFF.

This rearrangement joins TRBV10-1 to TRBJ1-3; D not resolved. Germline values: CDR1 WNHNN, CDR2 SYGVQD (reference sequence). The CDR3 runs to 15 residues. V was cut by 3 bases and J by 0 bases, with 9 bases left in between. CDR3: CASSDGTISGNTIYF. CDR3 DNA sequence: TGCGCCAGCAGTGACGGCACTATCTCTGGAAACACCATATATTTT.

The rearrangement joins TRBV5-5 to TRBJ1-1; D is undetermined. The CDR3 covers 15 residues. Germline V gene sequence: CDR1 SGHKS, CDR2 YYEKEE (reference sequence). The V end was cut by 4 bases, the J end by 6 bases, with 19 bases between. CDR3 DNA: TGTGCCAGCAGCCCACGGACGGGGTTAAACTCTGAAGCTTTCTTT. It yields the protein CASSPRTGLNSEAFF.

This chain joins TRBV6-5 and TRBJ2-7; tentative D call: TRBD2 (6 bases). V was shortened by 9 bases and J by 7 bases, with 22 bases between the two germline ends. Germline CDR1 reads MNHEY; CDR2 reads SVGAGI. The CDR3 is 14 residues long. CDR3 DNA: TGTGCCAGTGGGCGGGGCAGCGAGGGTGGGGAGCAGTACGTC. Residues: CASGRGSEGGEQYV.

The chain joins TRBV3-1 (or the pseudogene TRBV3-2) to TRBJ1-2, with TRBD1 matching over 12 bases. This CDR3 region has 16 residues. Germline CDR1 and CDR2: LGHDT and YNNKEL (reference sequence). Unmatched junction bases numbered 7, after V lost 0 bases and J lost 8 bases. CDR3 in DNA: TGTGCCAGCAGCCAAGACGGGACAGGGGGCGCGCAGGGCTACACCTTC. Translation: CASSQDGTGGAQGYTF.

The chain uses TRBV29-1 and TRBJ2-1, with D tentatively TRBD1 (6 bases). Germline V gene sequence: CDR1 SQVTM, CDR2 ANQGSEA. V lost 3 bases to trimming and J lost 7 bases, with 10 bases between them. CDR3 length equals 12 residues. This CDR3 is CSVDGQRNEQFF. The DNA of the CDR3 is TGCAGCGTTGATGGACAGCGTAATGAGCAGTTCTTC.

A single count supports this clone. This chain connects TRBV5-6 to TRBJ1-4; TRBD1 matches at 9 bases. This CDR3 region has 15 residues. Losses at the gene ends were 2 bases for V and 8 bases for J; bases not matched to a gene: 7. Per germline, CDR1 SGHDT and CDR2 YYEEEE. The CDR3 coding sequence is TGTGCCAGCAGCTTAGCTTCCGGGACAGGGGAAAAACTGTTTTTT. Translation: CASSLASGTGEKLFF.

Here the CDR3 reads CASSSRTGLQPQHF. The CDR3 DNA reads TGTGCCAGCAGCTCCCGGACAGGACTCCAGCCCCAGCATTTT. The V call is TRBV5-6, the J call TRBJ1-5, with TRBD1 identical over 7 bases. With 3 bases clipped from V and 7 bases from J, the junction kept 7 bases outside the gene matches. Germline V gene sequence: CDR1 SGHDT, CDR2 YYEEEE. The CDR3 sequence is 14 residues long.

The count of this clone is one. The rearrangement links TRBV5-1 to TRBJ2-7; TRBD1 might be the D (6 bases). The CDR3 contains 13 residues. Per germline, CDR1 SGHRS and CDR2 YFSETQ. Trimming removed 5 bases from V and 5 bases from J, with 14 bases in between. In nucleotides, the CDR3 is TGCGCCAGCAGGTGGAACAGGGTGGACGAGCAGTACTTC. Translation: CASRWNRVDEQYF.

The chain has TRBV4-1 and TRBJ2-5; a possible D gene is TRBD2 (5 bases). V lost 1 base and J 2 bases, leaving 11 bases between the germline ends. Germline CDR1 and CDR2: MGHRA and YSYEKL. This CDR3 has 15 residues. The CDR3 region has the DNA TGCGCCAGCAGCCAAGTTCCCGGGAATCAAGAGACCCAGTACTTC. This translates into CASSQVPGNQETQYF.

V usage is TRBV6-2 or TRBV6-3 and J usage is TRBJ1-2; D gene uncertain. Germline V gene lookup returns CDR1 MNHEY and CDR2 SVGEGT. The V end was cut by 5 bases, the J end by 5 bases, with 18 bases between. CDR3 size: 15 residues. The CDR3, as DNA: TGTGCCAGCAGTCCCCAGCAATCCGGGTGGTATGGCTACACCTTC. Its translation is CASSPQQSGWYGYTF.